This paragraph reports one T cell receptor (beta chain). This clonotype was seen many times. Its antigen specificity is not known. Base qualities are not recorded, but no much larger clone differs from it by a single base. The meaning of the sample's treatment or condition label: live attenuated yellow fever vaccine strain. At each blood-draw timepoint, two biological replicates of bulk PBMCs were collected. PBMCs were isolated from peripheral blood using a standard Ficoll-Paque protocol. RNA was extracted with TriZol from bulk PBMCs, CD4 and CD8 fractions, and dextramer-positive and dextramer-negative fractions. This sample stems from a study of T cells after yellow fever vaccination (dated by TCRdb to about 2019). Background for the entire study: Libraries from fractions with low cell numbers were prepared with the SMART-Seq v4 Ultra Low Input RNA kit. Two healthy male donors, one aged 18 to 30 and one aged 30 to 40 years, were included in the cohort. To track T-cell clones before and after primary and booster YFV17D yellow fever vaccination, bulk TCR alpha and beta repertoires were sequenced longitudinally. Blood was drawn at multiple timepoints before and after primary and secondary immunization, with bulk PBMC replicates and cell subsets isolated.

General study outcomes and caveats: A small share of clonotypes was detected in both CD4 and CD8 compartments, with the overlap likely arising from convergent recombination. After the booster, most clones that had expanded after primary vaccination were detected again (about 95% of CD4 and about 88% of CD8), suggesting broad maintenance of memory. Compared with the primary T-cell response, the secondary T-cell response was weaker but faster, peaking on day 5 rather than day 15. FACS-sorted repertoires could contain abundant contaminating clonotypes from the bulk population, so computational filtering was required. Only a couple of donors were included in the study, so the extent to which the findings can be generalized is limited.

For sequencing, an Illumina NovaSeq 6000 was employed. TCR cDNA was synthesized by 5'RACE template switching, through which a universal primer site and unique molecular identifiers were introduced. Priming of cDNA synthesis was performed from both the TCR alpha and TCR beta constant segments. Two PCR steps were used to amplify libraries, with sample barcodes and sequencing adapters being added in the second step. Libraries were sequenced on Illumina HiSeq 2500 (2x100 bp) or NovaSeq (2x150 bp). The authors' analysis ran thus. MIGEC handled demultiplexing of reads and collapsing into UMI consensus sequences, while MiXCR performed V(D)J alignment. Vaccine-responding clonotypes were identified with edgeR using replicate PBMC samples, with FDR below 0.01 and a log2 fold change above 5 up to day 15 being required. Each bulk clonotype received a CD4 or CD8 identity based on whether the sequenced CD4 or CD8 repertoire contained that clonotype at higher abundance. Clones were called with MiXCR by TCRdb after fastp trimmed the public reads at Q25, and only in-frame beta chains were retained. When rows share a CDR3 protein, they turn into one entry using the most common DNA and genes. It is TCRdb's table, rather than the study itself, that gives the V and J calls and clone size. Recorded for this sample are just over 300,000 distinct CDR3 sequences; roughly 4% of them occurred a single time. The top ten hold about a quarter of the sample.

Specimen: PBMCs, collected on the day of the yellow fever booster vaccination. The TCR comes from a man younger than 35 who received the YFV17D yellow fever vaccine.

In nucleotides, the sequence is TGTGCCAGCAGCTTAGCTCTAGCGGGGTACAATGAGCAGTTCTTC. This is translated as CASSLALAGYNEQFF. The rearrangement joined TRBV7-9 to TRBJ2-1, and 9 junction bases match TRBD2. Inclusive of the bounding cysteine and phenylalanine, the CDR3 is 15 residues long. The only DNA kept is the CDR3, 45 bases in frame from the first base. Trimming leaves V shorter by 0 bases and J shorter by 4 bases, with the junction holding 1 base beyond the gene matches. From the germline V gene (reference sequence), CDR1 is SEHNR and CDR2 is FQNEAQ.